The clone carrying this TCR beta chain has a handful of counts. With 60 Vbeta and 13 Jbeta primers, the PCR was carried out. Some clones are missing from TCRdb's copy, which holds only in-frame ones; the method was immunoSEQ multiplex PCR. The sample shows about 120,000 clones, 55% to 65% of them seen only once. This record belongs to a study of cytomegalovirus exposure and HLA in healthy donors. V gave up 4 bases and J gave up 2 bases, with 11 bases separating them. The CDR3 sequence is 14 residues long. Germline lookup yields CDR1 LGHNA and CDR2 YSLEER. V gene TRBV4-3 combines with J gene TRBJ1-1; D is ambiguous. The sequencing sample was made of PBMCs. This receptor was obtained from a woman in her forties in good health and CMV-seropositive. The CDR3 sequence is CASSRGEANTEAFF. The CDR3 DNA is TGCGCCAGCAGCCGCGGAGAGGCCAACACTGAAGCTTTCTTT.